This entry lists 26 T cell receptor beta chains sequenced from one sample in a study of T cell repertoires in cytomegalovirus infection. TCRdb re-called the reads with MiXCR, one entry per CDR3 protein. The table lists about 230,000 distinct CDR3 sequences, roughly 22% of them singletons, with roughly 18% in the top ten. The sequenced sample was CD8+ T cells from PBMCs. The source is a human donor in good health (CMV status not recorded). Some clones in this sample may be carry-over from other donors' samples.

The chain combines TRBV20-1 with TRBJ1-5; 8 bases fit TRBD1. CDR1 DFQATT and CDR2 SNEGSKA come from the germline V gene (reference sequence). Trimming cost V 3 bases and J 4 bases; bases outside gene matches: 8. CDR3 length equals 15 residues. The CDR3 sequence is CSASPGQGMNQPQHF. The CDR3 DNA reads as TGCAGTGCTAGTCCAGGACAGGGAATGAATCAGCCCCAGCATTTT.

The sample holds many counts of this clonotype. V usage is TRBV7-9 and J usage is TRBJ2-5; no reliable D call. The CDR3 length is 13 residues. Between the trimmed V and J ends, which lost 5 bases and 3 bases, there was a span of 10 bases. Looked up from germline, CDR1 is SEHNR and CDR2 is FQNEAQ (reference sequence). CDR3: CASSPEPKETQYF. The DNA for the CDR3 is TGTGCCAGCAGCCCCGAACCCAAAGAGACCCAGTACTTC.

CDR3 protein: CASSHLVQSYEQYF. The CDR3 bases are TGTGCCAGCAGCCACCTCGTACAATCCTACGAGCAGTACTTC. This chain links TRBV2 with TRBJ2-7; D gene unclear. Germline-derived CDR1 and CDR2 are SNHLY and FYNNEI. The CDR3 sequence is 14 residues long. V was shortened by 6 bases and J by 1 base, with 13 bases between the two germline ends.

This sequence joins TRBV18 and TRBJ2-5; TRBD2 matches at 8 bases. CDR3 length: 16 residues. Germline V gives CDR1 KGHSH, CDR2 LQKENI. Trimming cost V 2 bases and J 2 bases; bases outside gene matches: 7. CDR3 nucleotides: TGTGCCAGCTCACCAACAGCGGGGGCCGGACAAGAGACCCAGTACTTC. As protein: CASSPTAGAGQETQYF.

This clonotype was detected only a few times. This chain uses TRBV29-1 with TRBJ1-3, with unresolved D. Germline CDR1 is SQVTM and CDR2 is ANQGSEA. V was shortened by 6 bases and J by 0 bases, with 12 bases between the two germline ends. The length of the CDR3 is 14 residues. In nucleotides, the CDR3 is TGCAGCGTGGGTGTCGCGAGCTCTGGAAACACCATATATTTT. Protein: CSVGVASSGNTIYF.

As DNA, the CDR3 is TGTGCCAGCAGTCCGGGCTATGGCTACACCTTC. It yields the protein CASSPGYGYTF. The gene calls are TRBV6-1 and TRBJ1-2; D gene uncertain. From germline, CDR1 is MNHNS and CDR2 SASEGT. Trimming took off 5 bases at V and 4 bases at J, with 5 bases between the two ends. CDR3 length: 11 residues.

The chain is built from TRBV12-3 or TRBV12-4 and TRBJ2-3, with D perhaps matching TRBD2 (5 bases). The CDR3 covers 15 residues. Trimming stripped 4 bases from V and 1 base from J, with 12 bases between. For the CDR3, the DNA is TGTGCCAGCAGTTCCCCCAACGGGGGCACAGATACGCAGTATTTT. Residues: CASSSPNGGTDTQYF.

V and J are TRBV19 and TRBJ2-4; no definite D call. CDR1 is LNHDA, CDR2 SQIVND, per germline (reference sequence). The CDR3 is 16 amino acids. Between the trimmed V and J ends, which lost 3 bases and 2 bases, there was a span of 14 bases. This CDR3 is CASSIGFEYSKNIQYF. The CDR3 DNA reads as TGTGCCAGTAGTATCGGGTTTGAGTATTCCAAAAACATTCAGTACTTC.

The chain uses TRBV28 and TRBJ2-6, with 7 bases fitting TRBD1. Per the germline V gene, CDR1 is MDHEN and CDR2 is SYDVKM. The length of the CDR3 is 18 residues. The V segment lost 6 bases and the J segment 0 bases; nucleotides outside the gene matches: 11. CDR3 region: CASRLSGQAGSGANVLTF. The CDR3 DNA follows: TGTGCCAGCAGACTAAGTGGACAGGCCGGCTCTGGGGCCAACGTCCTGACTTTC.

This clonotype appeared a few times. This sequence joins TRBV2 and TRBJ2-5; weak D call: TRBD1 (5 bases). The CDR3 sequence is 12 residues long. Per the germline V gene, CDR1 is SNHLY and CDR2 is FYNNEI. The germline V and J ends were trimmed by 6 bases and 5 bases, with 10 bases remaining between them. The CDR3 protein is CASSDSWETQYF. Here the CDR3 DNA reads TGTGCCAGCAGCGACAGTTGGGAGACCCAGTACTTC.

This clonotype was found a few times. Written as DNA, the CDR3 is TGTGCCAGCAGCCAAGGTCCAGGCAGGGCCTACGAGCAGTACTTC. This sequence encodes CASSQGPGRAYEQYF. The chain couples TRBV14 to TRBJ2-7; possible D gene TRBD1, 5 bases. Germline V gene sequence: CDR1 SGHDN, CDR2 FVKESK. This CDR3 has 15 residues. V lost 1 base and J lost 2, with 12 bases in between.

Comments on this clonotype: At one boundary the junction diverges from the germline segment, which might be a read error. V and J are TRBV7-3 and TRBJ1-2, with 7 positions matching TRBD1. This CDR3 region has 14 residues. Germline V CDR1 and CDR2: SGHTA, FQGTGA. In DNA, the CDR3 is TGTGCCAGCAGCTCATACCCGGGACAGTTGGATACGGTGTTC. It specifies CASSSYPGQLDTVF.

This rearrangement joins TRBV12-3 or TRBV12-4 to TRBJ2-1; 8 bases agree with TRBD2. V was pared by 7 bases and J by 2 bases, with 7 bases of the junction left unmatched. This CDR3 has 15 amino acids. The CDR3 sequence is CASTPGGAPYNEQFF. In DNA form, the CDR3 reads TGTGCCAGCACCCCCGGGGGGGCGCCCTACAATGAGCAGTTCTTC.

Ten or more counts support this clonotype. The gene calls are TRBV28 and TRBJ2-4; D unresolved. The length of the CDR3 is 15 residues. Germline assignment: CDR1 MDHEN and CDR2 SYDVKM. Deletions cut 6 bases from V and 1 base from J, with 13 bases between. CDR3 bases: TGTGCCAGCAGCCGTCGTATGACGGCCAAAAACATTCAGTACTTC. It codes for CASSRRMTAKNIQYF.

The chain uses TRBV29-1 and TRBJ2-3; D not resolved. Germline CDR1 SQVTM, CDR2 ANQGSEA. V was shortened by 6 bases and J by 3 bases, with 13 bases between the two germline ends. The CDR3 consists of 13 residues. The CDR3 spells CSVGEALTDTQYF. In DNA form, the CDR3 reads TGCAGCGTGGGCGAAGCGTTGACAGATACGCAGTATTTT.

Ten or more counts support this clonotype. This rearrangement joins TRBV7-2 to TRBJ2-7, with D perhaps TRBD1 (5 bases). Per germline, CDR1 SGHTA and CDR2 FQGNSA. The CDR3 is made up of 13 amino acids. Trimming shortened V by 3 bases and J by 3 bases, and 9 bases separated the two germline ends. The CDR3 protein is CASSFAGYYEQYF. CDR3 sequence (DNA): TGTGCCAGCAGCTTCGCAGGGTACTACGAGCAGTACTTC.

This clonotype appeared once. The rearrangement links TRBV7-4 to TRBJ2-5; D is unclear. The CDR3 is 14 residues long. Trimming left V 5 bases short and J 2 bases short, with 12 bases between. Germline V gives CDR1 SGHVT, CDR2 SQSDAQ. CDR3: CASSRGDGQETQYF. In nucleotides, the CDR3 is TGTGCCAGCAGCCGAGGCGACGGGCAAGAGACCCAGTACTTC.

Worth noting for this clonotype: One base away lies a much larger clone, so this may be a sequencing read error. The chain combines TRBV7-8 with TRBJ2-3; 8 nucleotides agree with TRBD1. Germline CDR1 reads SGHVS; CDR2 reads FQNEAQ. This CDR3 has 16 amino acids. The CDR3 DNA reads TGTACCAGCAGCCCCCGGACAGGGAAGAGCACAGATACGCAGTATTTT. Encoded protein: CTSSPRTGKSTDTQYF.

This chain uses TRBV20-1 with TRBJ2-2; D ambiguous. The ends were cut back, 0 bases at V and 5 bases at J, with 4 bases in the middle. The germline V gene has CDR1 DFQATT and CDR2 SNEGSKA (reference sequence). This CDR3 is built from 12 residues. The DNA of the CDR3 is TGCAGTGCTAGAGAACTGACCGGGGAGCTGTTTTTT. This codes for CSARELTGELFF.

This clonotype was counted ten times or more. This sequence joins TRBV2 and TRBJ2-1; perhaps TRBD2 as D (6 bases). Looked up from germline, CDR1 is SNHLY and CDR2 is FYNNEI. The CDR3 spans 13 residues. Trimming cost V 7 bases and J 6 bases, with 13 bases left between them. The CDR3 DNA reads TGTGCCAGCACCTCAGGCGGGGCCAATGAGCAGTTCTTC. As protein: CASTSGGANEQFF.

The chain employs TRBV29-1 and TRBJ2-1, with TRBD1 matching 10 bases. The germline V gene encodes CDR1 SQVTM and CDR2 ANQGSEA. This CDR3 has 15 amino acids. V was clipped by 3 bases and J by 0 bases; unmatched bases: 2. The chain's CDR3 is CSVDRTGGSYNEQFF. CDR3 DNA sequence: TGCAGCGTTGATCGGACAGGGGGCTCCTACAATGAGCAGTTCTTC.

The V and J genes are TRBV28 and TRBJ2-7; 8 positions match TRBD1. The CDR3 consists of 21 residues. Germline values: CDR1 MDHEN, CDR2 SYDVKM. J was trimmed by 1 base and V by 2 bases; bases with no gene match: 22. DNA of the CDR3: TGTGCCAGCAGTTTACTCCTGCCCGGGACAGGTCAAGCCTTATCTTCCTACGAGCAGTACTTC. It yields the protein CASSLLLPGTGQALSSYEQYF.

The chain combines TRBV6-2 or TRBV6-3 with TRBJ2-3; D assignment may be TRBD1 or TRBD2 (5 bases each). V lost 0 bases and J lost 14, with 12 bases in between. The germline V gene encodes CDR1 MNHEY and CDR2 SVGEGT. The CDR3 contains 12 residues. CDR3 amino acids: CASSYSGVDGYF. CDR3 nucleotide sequence: TGTGCCAGCAGTTACTCGGGGGTGGACGGGTATTTT.

This chain connects TRBV11-2 to TRBJ1-4; 8 nucleotides agree with TRBD1. This CDR3 is built from 15 residues. V was pared by 5 bases and J by 6 bases, with 8 bases of the junction left unmatched. The germline CDR1 and CDR2 sequences are SGHAT and FQNNGV. The CDR3 loop reads CASSLYRGLDEKLFF. The CDR3 bases are TGTGCCAGCAGCCTATACAGGGGGTTAGATGAAAAACTGTTTTTT.

Many counts were recorded for this clonotype. The gene calls are TRBV28 and TRBJ1-3, with no clear D. Germline V gene data show CDR1 as MDHEN and CDR2 as SYDVKM. The CDR3 runs to 14 residues. Trimming removed 7 bases at V and 0 bases at J, with 10 bases between. The CDR3 here is CASTELGSGNTIYF. The CDR3 bases are TGTGCCAGCACCGAACTGGGCTCTGGAAACACCATATATTTT. Full variable domain (rest looked up from reference TRBV28 and TRBJ1-3): DVKVTQSSRYLVKRTGEKVFLECVQDMDHENMFWYRQDPGLGLRLIYFSYDVKMKEKGDIPEGYSVSREKKERFSLILESASTNQTSMYLCASTELGSGNTIYFGEGSWLTVV.

The chain employs TRBV12-3 or TRBV12-4 and TRBJ1-1, with D possibly being TRBD1 (6 bases). The CDR3 has 14 residues. Trimming took off 5 bases at V and 5 bases at J, with 15 bases between the two ends. As DNA, the CDR3 is TGTGCCAGCAGTGCCCAGGGGCGATGGACTGAAGCTTTCTTT. This codes for CASSAQGRWTEAFF.